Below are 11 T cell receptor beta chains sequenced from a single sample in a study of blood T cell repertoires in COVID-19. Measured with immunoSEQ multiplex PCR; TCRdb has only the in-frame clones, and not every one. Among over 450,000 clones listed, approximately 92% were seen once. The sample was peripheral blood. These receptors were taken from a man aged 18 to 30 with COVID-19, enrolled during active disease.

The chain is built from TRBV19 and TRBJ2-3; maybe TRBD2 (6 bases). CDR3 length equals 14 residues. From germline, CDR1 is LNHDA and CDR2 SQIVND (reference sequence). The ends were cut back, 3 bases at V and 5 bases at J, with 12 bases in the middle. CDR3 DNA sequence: TGTGCCAGTAGTATCCCGGGGACTGTAGATACGCAGTATTTT. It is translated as CASSIPGTVDTQYF. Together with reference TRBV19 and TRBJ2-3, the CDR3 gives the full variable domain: DGGITQSPKYLFRKEGQNVTLSCEQNLNHDAMYWYRQDPGQGLRLIYYSQIVNDFQKGDIAEGYSVSREKKESFPLTVTSAQKNPTAFYLCASSIPGTVDTQYFGPGTRLTVL.

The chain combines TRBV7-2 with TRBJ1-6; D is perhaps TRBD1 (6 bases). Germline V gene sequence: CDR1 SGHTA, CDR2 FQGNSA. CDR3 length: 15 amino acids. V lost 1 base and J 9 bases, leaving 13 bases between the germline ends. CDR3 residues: CASSLDPGVSSPLHF. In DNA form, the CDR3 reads TGTGCCAGCAGCTTAGATCCAGGGGTGAGTTCACCCCTCCACTTT.

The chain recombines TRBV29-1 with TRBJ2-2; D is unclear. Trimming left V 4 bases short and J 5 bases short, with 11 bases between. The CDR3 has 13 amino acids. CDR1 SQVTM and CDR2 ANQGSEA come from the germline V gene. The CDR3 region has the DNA TGCAGCGTTGCCCCTAGTGCTACCGGGGAGCTGTTTTTT. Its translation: CSVAPSATGELFF.

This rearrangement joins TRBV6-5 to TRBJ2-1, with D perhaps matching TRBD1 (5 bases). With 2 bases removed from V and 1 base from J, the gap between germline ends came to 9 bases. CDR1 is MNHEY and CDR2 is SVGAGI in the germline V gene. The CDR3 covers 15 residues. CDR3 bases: TGTGCCAGCAGTTACGGCAGGGTTTCCTACAATGAGCAGTTCTTC. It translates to CASSYGRVSYNEQFF.

CDR3 in DNA: TGTGCCAGCAGCCCTCATCTTGGCCTTCAGACTGAAGCTTTCTTT. Its protein product is CASSPHLGLQTEAFF. The chain has TRBV9 and TRBJ1-1; D uncertain. The germline V gene has CDR1 SGDLS and CDR2 YYNGEE. The CDR3 has 15 residues. The V end was cut by 4 bases, the J end by 5 bases, with 18 bases between.

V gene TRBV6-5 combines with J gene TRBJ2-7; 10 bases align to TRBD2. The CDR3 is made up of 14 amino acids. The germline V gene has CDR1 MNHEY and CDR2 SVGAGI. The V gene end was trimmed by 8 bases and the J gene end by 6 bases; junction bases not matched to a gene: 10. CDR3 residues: CASGETGTSAEQYF. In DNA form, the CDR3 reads TGTGCCAGCGGGGAGACCGGGACTAGCGCCGAGCAGTACTTC.

Here the CDR3 DNA reads TGTGCCAGCAGCGCCACGGGAGGGGATCCCGAGCAGTACTTC. It yields the protein CASSATGGDPEQYF. The chain joins TRBV9 to TRBJ2-7, with 8 positions matching TRBD2. Trimming took 3 bases from V and 6 from J; bases not matched to a gene: 8. Germline-derived CDR1 and CDR2 are SGDLS and YYNGEE. The CDR3 runs 14 residues. The full variable domain, with the rest looked up from reference TRBV9 and TRBJ2-7, is DSGVTQTPKHLITATGQRVTLRCSPRSGDLSVYWYQQSLDQGLQFLIQYYNGEERAKGNILERFSAQQFPDLHSELNLSSLELGDSALYFCASSATGGDPEQYFGPGTRLTVT.

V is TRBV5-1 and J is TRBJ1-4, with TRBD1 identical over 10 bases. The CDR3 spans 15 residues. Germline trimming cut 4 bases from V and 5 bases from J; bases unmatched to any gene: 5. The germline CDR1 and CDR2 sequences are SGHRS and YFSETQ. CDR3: CASSPGTGENEKLFF. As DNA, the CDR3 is TGCGCCAGCAGCCCGGGGACAGGGGAGAATGAAAAACTGTTTTTT.

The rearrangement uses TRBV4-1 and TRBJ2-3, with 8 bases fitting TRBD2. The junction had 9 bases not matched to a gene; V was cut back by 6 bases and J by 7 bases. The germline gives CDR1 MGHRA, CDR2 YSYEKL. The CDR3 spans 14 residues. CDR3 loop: CASSSAGVDNTQYF. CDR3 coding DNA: TGCGCCAGCAGTTCAGCGGGAGTAGATAATACGCAGTATTTT.

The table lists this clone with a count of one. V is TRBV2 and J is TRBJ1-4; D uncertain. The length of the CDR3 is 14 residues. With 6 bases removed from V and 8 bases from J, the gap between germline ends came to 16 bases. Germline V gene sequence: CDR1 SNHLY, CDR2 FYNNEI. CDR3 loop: CASSAQSTREKLFF. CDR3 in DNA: TGTGCCAGCAGCGCCCAGAGTACCAGGGAAAAACTGTTTTTT.

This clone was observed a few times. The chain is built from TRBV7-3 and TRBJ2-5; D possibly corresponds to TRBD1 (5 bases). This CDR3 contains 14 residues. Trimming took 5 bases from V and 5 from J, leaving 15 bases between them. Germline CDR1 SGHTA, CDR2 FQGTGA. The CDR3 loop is CASSPGQGYETQYF. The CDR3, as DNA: TGTGCCAGCAGCCCTGGGCAGGGTTATGAGACCCAGTACTTC.